A single sample gave rise to the 23 T cell receptor beta chains below, sequenced in a study of blood T cell repertoires in COVID-19. Generated by immunoSEQ multiplex PCR, the TCRdb table keeps only in-frame clones and is missing some. Here the sample spans 200,000 to 250,000 clones, 82% being singletons. Sequenced material: peripheral blood. The receptors were sampled from a woman between 65 and 79 years old with acute or convalescent COVID-19.

The V and J genes are TRBV6-6 and TRBJ1-1, with 7 bases aligning to TRBD1. The CDR3 covers 14 residues. CDR1 and CDR2 (germline): MNHNY, SVGAGI (reference sequence). The junction had 7 bases not matched to a gene; V was cut back by 9 bases and J by 0 bases. This CDR3 is CASQGQPMNTEAFF. In nucleotides, the CDR3 is TGTGCCAGTCAGGGACAGCCCATGAACACTGAAGCTTTCTTT.

The chain joins TRBV5-1 to TRBJ1-4; tentative D call: TRBD1 (6 bases). Germline assignment: CDR1 SGHRS and CDR2 YFSETQ. The CDR3 totals 13 residues. V lost 7 bases to trimming and J lost 4 bases, with 11 bases between them. CDR3 coding DNA: TGCGCCAGCTCGGGACACCTTAATGAAAAACTGTTTTTT. Translation gives CASSGHLNEKLFF.

The chain joins TRBV29-1 to TRBJ1-2, with D perhaps TRBD1 (5 bases). The V end lost 7 bases, the J end lost 5 bases, and 11 bases lay between the germline ends. Germline lookup yields CDR1 SQVTM and CDR2 ANQGSEA. The CDR3 contains 11 residues. As DNA, the CDR3 is TGCAGCGCTGTGGACATTTATGGCTACACCTTC. As protein: CSAVDIYGYTF.

This clone appeared once. The chain joins TRBV19 to TRBJ2-3; a possible D gene is TRBD1 (6 bases). Trimming stripped 5 bases from V and 2 bases from J, with 17 bases between. Germline lookup yields CDR1 LNHDA and CDR2 SQIVND (reference sequence). The CDR3 covers 16 residues. The CDR3 is CASSPNRAFTTDTQYF. The CDR3 DNA is TGTGCCAGTAGTCCCAACAGGGCCTTTACCACAGATACGCAGTATTTT. Based on the CDR3 plus reference TRBV19 and TRBJ2-3, the full variable domain is DGGITQSPKYLFRKEGQNVTLSCEQNLNHDAMYWYRQDPGQGLRLIYYSQIVNDFQKGDIAEGYSVSREKKESFPLTVTSAQKNPTAFYLCASSPNRAFTTDTQYFGPGTRLTVL.

This chain connects TRBV27 to TRBJ2-2, with a tentative D call TRBD1 (5 bases). CDR3 length: 15 amino acids. Trimming stripped 5 bases from V and 0 bases from J, with 10 bases between. Germline CDR1 reads MNHEY; CDR2 reads SMNVEV (reference sequence). Here the CDR3 reads CASSLDSPNTGELFF. The CDR3, as DNA: TGTGCCAGCAGTCTCGACAGCCCGAACACCGGGGAGCTGTTTTTT.

In this sample, this clone turned up a few times. The genes are TRBV25-1 and TRBJ1-1; D is undetermined. Trimming stripped 5 bases from V and 0 bases from J, with 10 bases between. CDR3 size: 14 residues. CDR1 and CDR2 from the germline V gene are MGHDK and SYGVNS. CDR3 coding DNA: TGTGCCAGCAGTCCCGGGGTGATGAACACTGAAGCTTTCTTT. This encodes CASSPGVMNTEAFF.

This chain connects TRBV7-2 to TRBJ2-7, with 9 positions matching TRBD1. The trim removed 4 bases at V and 6 bases at J, leaving 16 bases unmatched. CDR3 length: 17 amino acids. CDR1 SGHTA and CDR2 FQGNSA come from the germline V gene. For the CDR3, the DNA is TGTGCCAGCAGCTCTAATGGACAGCCGGGGGGACAGGGCGAGCAGTACTTC. Its translation: CASSSNGQPGGQGEQYF.

The count of this clone is one. CDR3 coding DNA: TGTGCCAGTAGTATAGAAGGGACAGGGCATAACTATGGCTACACCTTC. Translated, it gives CASSIEGTGHNYGYTF. The chain joins TRBV19 to TRBJ1-2, with 9 bases aligning to TRBD1. After removal of 0 bases from V and 1 base from J, the junction contained 3 bases not matched to a gene. CDR3 length: 16 residues. Germline-derived CDR1 and CDR2 are LNHDA and SQIVND (reference sequence).

This clone was counted a few times. V usage is TRBV9 and J usage is TRBJ2-1; no definite D call. The CDR3 has 13 amino acids. V shed 0 bases and J shed 6 bases, with 7 bases lying between them. Germline values: CDR1 SGDLS, CDR2 YYNGEE. CDR3 nucleotides: TGTGCCAGCAGCGTAGGGCCCCCCAATGAGCAGTTCTTC. This translates into CASSVGPPNEQFF.

The gene calls are TRBV5-1 and TRBJ1-1; D call uncertain. V lost 2 bases and J lost 0, with 11 bases in between. CDR3 length: 15 amino acids. CDR1 SGHRS and CDR2 YFSETQ come from the germline V gene. DNA of the CDR3: TGCGCCAGCAGCTTTTACAGTGCCATGAACACTGAAGCTTTCTTT. This translates into CASSFYSAMNTEAFF.

Ten or more counts support this clone. The chain combines TRBV5-1 with TRBJ2-7; 9 bases agree with TRBD1. The CDR3 is 16 amino acids. V lost 0 bases, J lost 2 bases, and 6 bases stayed unmatched. The V gene's germline CDR1 is SGHRS and CDR2 YFSETQ. CDR3 residues: CASSLGDREAAYEQYF. The CDR3 nucleotides are TGCGCCAGCAGCTTGGGGGACAGGGAGGCGGCCTACGAGCAGTACTTC.

The chain has TRBV7-9 and TRBJ2-3; a weak D match, TRBD1 (6 bases). The CDR3 has 15 amino acids. Per the germline V gene, CDR1 is SEHNR and CDR2 is FQNEAQ (reference sequence). V was clipped by 5 bases and J by 6 bases, with 18 bases between them. The CDR3 DNA is TGTGCCAGCAGCCCCCTCGGGCAGGGGTTTGATACGCAGTATTTT. Translation: CASSPLGQGFDTQYF. Variable domain in full (rest from reference TRBV7-9 and TRBJ2-3): DTGVSQNPRHKITKRGQNVTFRCDPISEHNRLYWYRQTLGQGPEFLTYFQNEAQLEKSRLLSDRFSAERPKGSFSTLEIQRTEQGDSAMYLCASSPLGQGFDTQYFGPGTRLTVL.

The V and J genes are TRBV14 and TRBJ1-1, with D maybe TRBD1 (6 bases). The V and J ends lost 1 base and 11 bases respectively, with 17 bases between them. The CDR3 runs 14 residues. The germline CDR1 and CDR2 sequences are SGHDN and FVKESK. The CDR3: CASSQVLGHSEAFF. The CDR3 DNA is TGTGCCAGCAGCCAAGTGTTGGGACATTCCGAGGCTTTCTTT.

This clone was picked up one time. This rearrangement joins TRBV2 to TRBJ1-2; the match to TRBD1 covers 11 bases. V dropped 6 bases and J dropped 2; count of bases not matched to a gene: 2. Germline CDR1 is SNHLY and CDR2 is FYNNEI. This CDR3 comprises 14 residues. CDR3 sequence (DNA): TGTGCCAGCAGCGGGACAGGGGGAAACTATGGCTACACCTTC. It specifies CASSGTGGNYGYTF.

The sample holds a few counts of this clone. The V call is TRBV27, the J call TRBJ2-7, with D maybe TRBD1 (6 bases). Per the germline V gene, CDR1 is MNHEY and CDR2 is SMNVEV (reference sequence). CDR3 size: 14 residues. The V end lost 5 bases, the J end lost 3 bases, and 14 bases lay between the germline ends. The CDR3 loop reads CASSPRTVGYEQYF. The DNA for the CDR3 is TGTGCCAGCAGTCCAAGGACAGTTGGCTACGAGCAGTACTTC.

V usage is TRBV5-6 and J usage is TRBJ1-6; the match to TRBD1 covers 7 bases. The CDR3 has 15 amino acids. After removal of 4 bases from V and 7 bases from J, the junction contained 8 bases not matched to a gene. CDR1 is SGHDT, CDR2 YYEEEE, per germline. The CDR3 spells CASSKATGTNSPLHF. The CDR3 bases are TGTGCCAGCAGCAAAGCGACAGGGACGAATTCACCCCTCCACTTT.

This chain links TRBV5-6 with TRBJ1-5, with 8 bases lining up with TRBD1. V dropped 3 bases and J dropped 5; count of bases not matched to a gene: 4. Germline values: CDR1 SGHDT, CDR2 YYEEEE. The CDR3 covers 14 residues. The CDR3 protein is CASSSGTGHQPQHF. CDR3 coding DNA: TGTGCCAGCAGCTCCGGGACAGGTCATCAGCCCCAGCATTTT. Filled out from reference TRBV5-6 and TRBJ1-5, the complete variable domain reads DAGVTQSPTHLIKTRGQQVTLRCSPKSGHDTVSWYQQALGQGPQFIFQYYEEEERQRGNFPDRFSGHQFPNYSSELNVNALLLGDSALYLCASSSGTGHQPQHFGDGTRLSIL.

J is TRBJ2-1 and V is TRBV6-5; 7 nucleotides agree with TRBD2. V lost 3 bases and J lost 9; bases outside the gene matches: 11. The CDR3 runs 15 residues. The germline V gene has CDR1 MNHEY and CDR2 SVGAGI. For the CDR3, the DNA is TGTGCCAGCAGTTATAGGCCCAGGCGGGGGATTGAGCAGTTCTTC. Translation: CASSYRPRRGIEQFF.

The gene calls are TRBV5-1 and TRBJ1-1; 7 nucleotides align to TRBD1. This CDR3 comprises 14 residues. V shed 4 bases, J shed 4 bases, and the junction held 7 bases outside the gene matches. Germline CDR1 reads SGHRS; CDR2 reads YFSETQ. The CDR3 region has the DNA TGCGCCAGCAGCGGATACTCAGGGGGCACTGAAGCTTTCTTT. Translated, it gives CASSGYSGGTEAFF.

The chain couples TRBV7-7 to TRBJ2-7, with TRBD1 as a possible D gene (5 bases). This CDR3 is built from 13 residues. Germline V gene lookup returns CDR1 SSHAT and CDR2 FNYEAQ (reference sequence). The V end was cut by 5 bases, the J end by 3 bases, with 11 bases between. CDR3 amino acids: CASSRGLYYEQYF. The CDR3 nucleotides are TGTGCCAGCAGCAGGGGTTTATACTACGAGCAGTACTTC.

This chain connects TRBV11-2 to TRBJ1-1; D uncertain. This CDR3 region has 11 residues. Trimming stripped 2 bases from V and 5 bases from J, with 3 bases between. Germline CDR1 and CDR2: SGHAT and FQNNGV. The CDR3 here is CASSLQTEAFF. The CDR3 DNA reads as TGTGCCAGCAGCTTACAGACTGAAGCTTTCTTT.

This clone was recorded a few times. V and J are TRBV3-1 (or the pseudogene TRBV3-2) and TRBJ1-4; 12 bases align to TRBD1. V dropped 0 bases and J dropped 1; count of bases not matched to a gene: 12. The CDR3 runs 21 residues. Germline V lookup: CDR1 LGHDT, CDR2 YNNKEL (reference sequence). The CDR3 protein is CASSQDQKGDRGRKTNEKLFF. In nucleotides, the CDR3 is TGTGCCAGCAGCCAAGATCAAAAGGGGGACAGGGGGCGAAAAACTAATGAAAAACTGTTTTTT.

A note on this clone: One end of the junction is discordant with germline, which a read error may explain. The V and J genes are TRBV19 and TRBJ2-1; 8 bases align to TRBD2. Germline values: CDR1 LNHDA, CDR2 SQIVND (reference sequence). The CDR3 has 15 amino acids. CDR3 loop: CASSIGGGSFNEQFF. CDR3 sequence (DNA): TGTGCCAGTAGTATCGGGGGGGGCTCCTTCAATGAGCAGTTCTTC.